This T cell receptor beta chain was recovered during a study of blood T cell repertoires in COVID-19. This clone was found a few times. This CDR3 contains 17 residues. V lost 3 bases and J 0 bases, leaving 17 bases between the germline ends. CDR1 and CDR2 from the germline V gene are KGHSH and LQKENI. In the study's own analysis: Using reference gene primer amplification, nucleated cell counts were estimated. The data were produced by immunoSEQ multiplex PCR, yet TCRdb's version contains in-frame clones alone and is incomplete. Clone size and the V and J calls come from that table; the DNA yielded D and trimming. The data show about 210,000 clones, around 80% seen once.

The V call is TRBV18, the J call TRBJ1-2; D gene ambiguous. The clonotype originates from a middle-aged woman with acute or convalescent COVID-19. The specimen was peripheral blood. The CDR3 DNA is TGTGCCAGCTCACCGAACAAACGGGAGTCCGCTAACTATGGCTACACCTTC. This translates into CASSPNKRESANYGYTF.